The entry below gives a single T cell receptor beta chain sequence along with its context. These data come from a study of T cell changes during pregnancy in multiple sclerosis. Repertoires were generated with immunoSEQ multiplex PCR, while TCRdb's copy carries only in-frame clones and drops some. The sample lists around 72,000 clones, over 80% occurring once. V was cut by 5 bases and J by 0 bases, with 14 bases left in between. CDR3 size: 15 residues. Germline V gene lookup returns CDR1 ENHRY and CDR2 SYGVKD. Source: CD4+ T cells from peripheral blood mononuclear cells, taken before pregnancy. This clonotype was sampled from a female donor with multiple sclerosis, enrolled in a pregnancy study. The chain employs TRBV10-3 and TRBJ2-7; possibly TRBD2 for D (5 bases). CDR3 residues: CAISRTGKPSYEQYF. The CDR3 nucleotides are TGTGCCATCAGTCGCACGGGGAAACCCTCCTACGAGCAGTACTTC.